This TCR beta chain was captured by sequencing in a study of graft-versus-host responses after intestinal transplantation. Repertoires were generated with immunoSEQ multiplex PCR, while TCRdb's copy carries only in-frame clones and drops some. The sample lists 84,000 or so clones, over 80% occurring once. As to this clone: The antigen is unknown.

The material sequenced was unstimulated CD8+ T cells sorted from spleen or lymph node cells, taken before transplant. The TCR was taken from a human donor who was the organ donor for an intestinal transplant.

The CDR3 sequence is CASSLAGLRGYIQYF. In nucleotides, the CDR3 is TGTGCCAGCAGTTTGGCGGGGCTCAGGGGGTACATTCAGTACTTC. The V and J genes are TRBV27 and TRBJ2-4; a possible D gene is TRBD1 (7 bases). The CDR3 spans 15 residues. Per germline, CDR1 MNHEY and CDR2 SMNVEV (reference sequence). The V end was cut by 3 bases, the J end by 8 bases, with 17 bases between.